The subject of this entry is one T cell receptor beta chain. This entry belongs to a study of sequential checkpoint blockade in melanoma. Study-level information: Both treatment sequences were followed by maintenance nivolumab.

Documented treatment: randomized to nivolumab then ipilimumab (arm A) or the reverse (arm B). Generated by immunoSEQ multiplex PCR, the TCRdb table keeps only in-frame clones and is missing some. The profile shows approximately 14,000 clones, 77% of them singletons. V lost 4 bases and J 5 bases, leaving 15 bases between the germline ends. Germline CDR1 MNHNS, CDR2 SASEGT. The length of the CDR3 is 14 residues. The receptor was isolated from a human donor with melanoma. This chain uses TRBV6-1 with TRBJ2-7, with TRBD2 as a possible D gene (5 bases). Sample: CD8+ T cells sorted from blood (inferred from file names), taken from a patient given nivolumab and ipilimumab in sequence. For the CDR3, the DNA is TGTGCCAGCAGTGCAAGCCTAGGGAGTGACGAGCAGTACTTC. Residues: CASSASLGSDEQYF.